These 2 T cell receptor beta chains originate from one sample sequenced in a study of memory CD4+ T cells and cytomegalovirus serostatus. The method was immunoSEQ multiplex PCR; TCRdb's version includes in-frame clones alone and lacks a portion of them. The repertoire has about 41,000 clones, about four fifths of them found once; the top ten carry approximately 0.79%. Single viable CD3+CD4+CD8-CD45RO+ cells were sorted as the memory CD4+ T cells. Material for sequencing was memory CD4+ T cells from blood. The receptors were gathered from an adult in good health and CMV-seronegative.

J is TRBJ1-4 and V is TRBV4-2, with a tentative D call TRBD1 (6 bases). Germline V gene lookup returns CDR1 LGHNA and CDR2 YNFKEQ. CDR3 length: 15 amino acids. Between the trimmed V and J ends, which lost 0 bases and 8 bases, there was a span of 13 bases. The CDR3 spells CASSQEGGPGEKLFF. CDR3 coding DNA: TGTGCCAGCAGCCAAGAAGGGGGACCCGGGGAAAAACTGTTTTTT.

The chain recombines TRBV10-1 with TRBJ2-1, with D perhaps given as TRBD1 or TRBD2 (6 bases each). CDR3 length equals 12 residues. The germline V gene encodes CDR1 WNHNN and CDR2 SYGVQD (reference sequence). Trimming took 8 bases from V and 15 from J, leaving 20 bases between them. CDR3 residues: CASSRLGGGWFF. The CDR3 coding sequence is TGCGCCAGCTCCCGTCTGGGGGGCGGGTGGTTCTTC.